The clone carrying this T cell receptor (beta chain) appeared once. The sample comes from a study of shared clonotypes between healthy human individuals. The CDR3 length is 14 residues. V lost 2 bases, J lost 3 bases, and 12 bases lay in between. Per germline, CDR1 SGHRS and CDR2 YFSETQ. Profiled with immunoSEQ multiplex PCR; TCRdb holds only in-frame clones, not every one. This sample has about 2 million clones, with roughly 94% found just once. CD45RO-negative, CCR7-positively selected cells formed the naive CD8 fraction, excluding terminally differentiated effector memory CD45RA+ cells. Sequenced sample: naive CD8+ T cells sorted from blood. The chain carries TRBV5-1 and TRBJ2-7; D is possibly TRBD2 (5 bases). This TCR was recovered from a man in his late teens or twenties in good health. The CDR3 sequence is CASSFGIGDYEQYF. Here the CDR3 DNA reads TGCGCCAGCAGCTTCGGGATAGGAGACTACGAGCAGTACTTC.